This T cell receptor (beta chain) was documented in a study of metastatic and nonmetastatic thyroid tumors. Study background: Samples came from malignant and benign thyroid patients, and repertoires were compared across blood and tumor or nodule tissue.

As processed by the authors: Building a distant-metastasis classifier for papillary thyroid cancer drew on CDR3 differences across clinicopathological groups. TCRdb re-called the PCR reads with MiXCR. None of the V and J calls come from the authors' own analysis; TCRdb made them. The sample has around 30,000 clones; about 17% are singletons. The CDR3 contains 15 residues. With V trimmed by 2 bases and J by 3 bases, 4 bases remained unmatched. CDR1 and CDR2 (germline): SEHNR, FQNEAQ (reference sequence). Before thyroid surgery, none of the patients had received any treatment. This clone was seen ten or more times. Its antigen is unidentified. General study results and limits: Across blood and tumor, TCR beta diversity in malignant thyroid tumors was reportedly significantly higher than in benign nodules.

The sequenced sample was blood. The chain is built from TRBV7-9 and TRBJ2-1; TRBD2 aligns across 7 bases. The clonotype originates from a female donor with papillary thyroid cancer or a benign thyroid nodule (not recorded which). Some clones in this sample may be carry-over from other donors' samples. The CDR3 loop reads CASSLTLADYNEQFF. The DNA of the CDR3 is TGTGCCAGCAGCTTAACCCTAGCGGACTACAATGAGCAGTTCTTC.